This is a list of T cell receptor beta chains from one sample in a study of blood T cell repertoires in COVID-19. The protocol was immunoSEQ multiplex PCR, while the TCRdb copy is restricted to in-frame clones and leaves out a portion. The data contain more than 250,000 clones, around 88% of them singletons. The sample comprised PBMCs or T cells enriched from blood (not recorded which). The receptors come from a middle-aged woman with acute COVID-19. The CDR3 runs from the conserved cysteine through the conserved F or W. Fields, in order: D gene, clone size, V gene, J gene, CDR3 DNA, CDR3 protein. The D gene is left open where the match is weak. Rows may omit the clone size; those that give it use once, few, many or a size class.

d_call: TRBD1; clone_size: -; v_call: TRBV5-6; j_call: TRBJ1-1; cdr3_nt: TGTGCCAGCAGCTTGAAACGAGCCAGGGGGCTGCACACTGAAGCTTTCTTT; cdr3_aa: CASSLKRARGLHTEAFF
d_call: -; clone_size: -; v_call: TRBV6-5; j_call: TRBJ1-4; cdr3_nt: TGTGCCAGCCGGGGTGGGGGGGAGAATGAAAAACTGTTTTTT; cdr3_aa: CASRGGGENEKLFF
d_call: -; clone_size: -; v_call: TRBV5-1; j_call: TRBJ1-3; cdr3_nt: TGCGCCAGCAGCTTGGCGGGGATCGAAAACACCATATATTTT; cdr3_aa: CASSLAGIENTIYF
d_call: TRBD2; clone_size: -; v_call: TRBV7-2; j_call: TRBJ2-2; cdr3_nt: TGTGCCAGCAGCTCCCGGGGGGGTACCGGGGAGCTGTTTTTT; cdr3_aa: CASSSRGGTGELFF
d_call: -; clone_size: -; v_call: TRBV20-1; j_call: TRBJ1-2; cdr3_nt: TGCAGTGGGGCCGGAGGGGCTGGCTACACCTTC; cdr3_aa: CSGAGGAGYTF
d_call: TRBD2; clone_size: -; v_call: TRBV2; j_call: TRBJ2-1; cdr3_nt: TGTGCCAGCGGTCCGACTAGCGGGAGCGGGAATGAGCAGTTCTTC; cdr3_aa: CASGPTSGSGNEQFF
d_call: TRBD1; clone_size: -; v_call: TRBV7-8; j_call: TRBJ2-1; cdr3_nt: TGTGCCAGCAGCAAAACAGGGGCGCGAAGCTCCTACAATGAGCAGTTCTTC; cdr3_aa: CASSKTGARSSYNEQFF
d_call: TRBD2; clone_size: few; v_call: TRBV3-1/TRBV3-2; j_call: TRBJ2-1; cdr3_nt: TGTGCCAGCAGCCAAATGGCACTAGCGGGCAATGAGCAGTTCTTC; cdr3_aa: CASSQMALAGNEQFF
d_call: TRBD1; clone_size: -; v_call: TRBV19; j_call: TRBJ1-6; cdr3_nt: TGTGCCAGTAGTTCACGACAGGGGGACAATTCACCCCTCCACTTT; cdr3_aa: CASSSRQGDNSPLHF
d_call: TRBD2; clone_size: -; v_call: TRBV9; j_call: TRBJ2-1; cdr3_nt: TGTGCCAGCAGCGCTAGCGGGAGCGACTACAATGAGCAGTTCTTC; cdr3_aa: CASSASGSDYNEQFF
d_call: -; clone_size: -; v_call: TRBV2; j_call: TRBJ2-2; cdr3_nt: TGTGCCAGCACTCGGGAGCCCGGGGAGCTGTTTTTT; cdr3_aa: CASTREPGELFF
d_call: -; clone_size: -; v_call: TRBV7-2; j_call: TRBJ1-2; cdr3_nt: TGTGCCAGCAGCTTGGGGCAAGGCCTTGGCTACACCTTC; cdr3_aa: CASSLGQGLGYTF
d_call: TRBD1; clone_size: once; v_call: TRBV19; j_call: TRBJ2-5; cdr3_nt: TGTGCCAGTAGTACAGGGGGCGAGGTTGTAGAGACCCAGTACTTC; cdr3_aa: CASSTGGEVVETQYF
d_call: TRBD1; clone_size: -; v_call: TRBV29-1; j_call: TRBJ2-5; cdr3_nt: TGCAGCGTGATGGACAGGGGAATTGGGGGGGAGACCCAGTACTTC; cdr3_aa: CSVMDRGIGGETQYF
d_call: -; clone_size: -; v_call: TRBV19; j_call: TRBJ2-7; cdr3_nt: TGTGCCAGTAGCCCCGGGACTGGCCCCTACGAGCAGTACTTC; cdr3_aa: CASSPGTGPYEQYF
d_call: -; clone_size: few; v_call: TRBV2; j_call: TRBJ2-7; cdr3_nt: TGTGCCAGCAGTGAATCGGGGGACTACGAGCAGTACTTC; cdr3_aa: CASSESGDYEQYF
d_call: -; clone_size: -; v_call: TRBV7-2; j_call: TRBJ1-1; cdr3_nt: TGTGCCAGCAGCTTAGTCGGTGTGACTGAAGCTTTCTTT; cdr3_aa: CASSLVGVTEAFF
d_call: -; clone_size: -; v_call: TRBV30; j_call: TRBJ1-2; cdr3_nt: TGTGCCTTGGACCGGGCGGGGGGTGGCTACACCTTC; cdr3_aa: CALDRAGGGYTF
d_call: -; clone_size: -; v_call: TRBV6-5; j_call: TRBJ2-7; cdr3_nt: TGTGCCAGCACCCCCATGGGCGGAGCGGTATACGAGCAGTACTTC; cdr3_aa: CASTPMGGAVYEQYF
d_call: -; clone_size: -; v_call: TRBV21-1; j_call: TRBJ1-1; cdr3_nt: TGTGCCAGCACAATAAGGGGCCCTAGGACCACTGAAGCTTTCTTT; cdr3_aa: CASTIRGPRTTEAFF
d_call: -; clone_size: -; v_call: TRBV27; j_call: TRBJ2-1; cdr3_nt: TGTGCCAGCAGTTTACATCGACTCTCCAATGAGCAGTTCTTC; cdr3_aa: CASSLHRLSNEQFF
d_call: -; clone_size: -; v_call: TRBV10-3; j_call: TRBJ2-5; cdr3_nt: TGTGCCATCAGTGAGTCGATTACCCAGGGACAACTTCGCAGGACCCAGTACTTC; cdr3_aa: CAISESITQGQLRRTQYF
d_call: TRBD1; clone_size: -; v_call: TRBV5-1; j_call: TRBJ1-3; cdr3_nt: TGCGCCAGCAGCCAGGGGGCGGAAAACACCATATATTTT; cdr3_aa: CASSQGAENTIYF
d_call: TRBD2; clone_size: -; v_call: TRBV19; j_call: TRBJ2-3; cdr3_nt: TGTGCCAGTAAACCTAGCGGGAGCACAGATACGCAGTATTTT; cdr3_aa: CASKPSGSTDTQYF
d_call: -; clone_size: -; v_call: TRBV28; j_call: TRBJ1-4; cdr3_nt: TGTGCCAGCAGTGCCCCGGGGAATGAAAAACTGTTTTTT; cdr3_aa: CASSAPGNEKLFF
d_call: TRBD2; clone_size: -; v_call: TRBV7-3; j_call: TRBJ2-5; cdr3_nt: TGTGCCAGCAGCCACCTTGGTAAACTAGCGGGTGGGAAGGGGACCCAGTACTTC; cdr3_aa: CASSHLGKLAGGKGTQYF
d_call: TRBD2; clone_size: -; v_call: TRBV11-3; j_call: TRBJ2-1; cdr3_nt: TGTGCCAGCAGCTTCGACACTAGCGGGACCGCACAGTTCTTC; cdr3_aa: CASSFDTSGTAQFF
d_call: TRBD1; clone_size: -; v_call: TRBV28; j_call: TRBJ1-6; cdr3_nt: TGTGCCAGCAGTTTATCGAGACAGGGGCGATCACCCCTCCACTTT; cdr3_aa: CASSLSRQGRSPLHF
d_call: -; clone_size: -; v_call: TRBV18; j_call: TRBJ1-5; cdr3_nt: TGTGCCAGCTCACCAGGCCAGAATCAGCCCCAGCATTTT; cdr3_aa: CASSPGQNQPQHF
d_call: TRBD1; clone_size: -; v_call: TRBV11-3; j_call: TRBJ1-1; cdr3_nt: TGTGCCAGCAGCTTGGGGGGACAGGCGAACACTGAAGCTTTCTTT; cdr3_aa: CASSLGGQANTEAFF
d_call: -; clone_size: -; v_call: TRBV12-3/TRBV12-4; j_call: TRBJ1-2; cdr3_nt: TGTGCCAGCAGTAGACAGGACTATGGCTACACCTTC; cdr3_aa: CASSRQDYGYTF
d_call: TRBD1; clone_size: -; v_call: TRBV5-4; j_call: TRBJ1-2; cdr3_nt: TGTGCCAGCAGCCGGGGACAGAACCACTATGGCTACACCTTC; cdr3_aa: CASSRGQNHYGYTF
d_call: -; clone_size: -; v_call: TRBV19; j_call: TRBJ2-3; cdr3_nt: TGTGCCAGTGGTTACAGGGTCACAGATACGCAGTATTTT; cdr3_aa: CASGYRVTDTQYF
d_call: TRBD1; clone_size: -; v_call: TRBV4-2; j_call: TRBJ1-4; cdr3_nt: TGTGCCAGCAGCCAAGATGCAGGGACAGGGTGGGAAAAACTGTTTTTT; cdr3_aa: CASSQDAGTGWEKLFF
d_call: TRBD1; clone_size: -; v_call: TRBV6-5; j_call: TRBJ2-2; cdr3_nt: TGTGCCAGTGACAGGGGGTCCGGGGAGCTGTTTTTT; cdr3_aa: CASDRGSGELFF
d_call: TRBD2; clone_size: -; v_call: TRBV4-1; j_call: TRBJ2-7; cdr3_nt: TGCGCCAGCAGCCTCCCGACTAGCGGGAGTAGATACGAGCAGTACTTC; cdr3_aa: CASSLPTSGSRYEQYF
d_call: -; clone_size: -; v_call: TRBV30; j_call: TRBJ1-2; cdr3_nt: TGTGCCTGGAGTGATAGTGGCTACACCTTC; cdr3_aa: CAWSDSGYTF
d_call: TRBD1; clone_size: -; v_call: TRBV19; j_call: TRBJ1-4; cdr3_nt: TGTGCCAGTAGGAACCGGGACAGGGAGGTTAAACTGTTTTTT; cdr3_aa: CASRNRDREVKLFF
d_call: -; clone_size: -; v_call: TRBV28; j_call: TRBJ2-1; cdr3_nt: TGTGTAACGGGAGAAAGGAATGAGCAGTTCTTC; cdr3_aa: CVTGERNEQFF
d_call: -; clone_size: once; v_call: TRBV7-9; j_call: TRBJ1-6; cdr3_nt: TGTGCCAGCAGCCGGGACAACGCATCACCCCTCCACTTT; cdr3_aa: CASSRDNASPLHF
d_call: -; clone_size: once; v_call: TRBV30; j_call: TRBJ1-5; cdr3_nt: TGTGCCTGGAGTAACGGGGTTCCTCAGCCCCAGCATTTT; cdr3_aa: CAWSNGVPQPQHF
d_call: TRBD2; clone_size: -; v_call: TRBV20-1; j_call: TRBJ2-1; cdr3_nt: TGCAGTGCTAGTATCCCTAGCGGGAGTTTCTATGAGCAGTTCTTC; cdr3_aa: CSASIPSGSFYEQFF
d_call: -; clone_size: -; v_call: TRBV12-3/TRBV12-4; j_call: TRBJ2-6; cdr3_nt: TGTGCCAGCAGTCCCGGTGGGGCCAACGTCCTGACTTTC; cdr3_aa: CASSPGGANVLTF